This T cell receptor (beta chain) was found in a study of shared clonotypes between healthy human individuals. Division of CD4+ cells produced a CD45RA+ naive subset and a CD45RA-negative memory subset. There are 15 residues in the CDR3. Trimming took 2 bases from V and 6 from J, leaving 17 bases between them. Germline values: CDR1 MNHNS, CDR2 SASEGT. The method was immunoSEQ multiplex PCR; TCRdb's version includes in-frame clones alone and lacks a portion of them. The sample records hundreds of thousands of clones, around 67% being singletons. The chain uses TRBV6-1 and TRBJ2-7, with D tentatively TRBD1 (6 bases). This TCR derives from a woman aged 25-40 years in good health. The sequenced sample was memory CD4+ T cells sorted from blood. Subset denoted: CD45RA-negative fraction. CDR3 residues: CASSEQGTRPAEQYF. In DNA, the CDR3 is TGTGCCAGCAGTGAACAGGGGACCCGTCCCGCCGAGCAGTACTTC.